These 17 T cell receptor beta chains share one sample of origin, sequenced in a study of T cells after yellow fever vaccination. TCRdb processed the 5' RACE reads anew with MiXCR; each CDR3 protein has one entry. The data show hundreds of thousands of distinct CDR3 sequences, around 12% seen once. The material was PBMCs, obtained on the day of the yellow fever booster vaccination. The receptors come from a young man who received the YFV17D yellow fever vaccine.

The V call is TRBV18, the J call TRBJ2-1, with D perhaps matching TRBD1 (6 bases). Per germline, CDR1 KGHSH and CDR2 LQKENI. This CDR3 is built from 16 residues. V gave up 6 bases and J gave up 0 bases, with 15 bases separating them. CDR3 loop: CASSPAIGGSYNEQFF. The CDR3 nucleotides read TGTGCCAGCTCGCCAGCAATAGGGGGCTCCTACAATGAGCAGTTCTTC.

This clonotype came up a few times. This CDR3 is CSARRTSGPGTDTQYF. In DNA, the CDR3 is TGCAGTGCTAGGAGGACTAGCGGGCCTGGAACAGATACGCAGTATTTT. The V call is TRBV20-1, the J call TRBJ2-3, with 11 bases identical to TRBD2. Germline V lookup: CDR1 DFQATT, CDR2 SNEGSKA (reference sequence). Trimming at V came to 3 bases and at J to 3 bases, leaving 8 bases not matched to a gene. The length of the CDR3 is 16 residues.

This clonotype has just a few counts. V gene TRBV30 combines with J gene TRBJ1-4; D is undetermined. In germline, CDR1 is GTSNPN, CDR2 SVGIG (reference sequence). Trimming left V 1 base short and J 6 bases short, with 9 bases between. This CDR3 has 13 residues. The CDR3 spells CAWSGGTYEKLFF. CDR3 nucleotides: TGTGCCTGGAGTGGCGGTACCTATGAAAAACTGTTTTTT.

The DNA for the CDR3 is TGTGCCAGCAGCTTTGCCCCTCACGAGCAGTACTTC. Translating gives CASSFAPHEQYF. The rearrangement links TRBV7-9 to TRBJ2-7; D not resolved. The CDR3 runs to 12 residues. CDR1 is SEHNR, CDR2 FQNEAQ, per germline (reference sequence). The V and J ends lost 3 bases and 5 bases respectively, with 8 bases between them. Combining the CDR3 with reference TRBV7-9 and TRBJ2-7 gives the whole variable domain DTGVSQNPRHKITKRGQNVTFRCDPISEHNRLYWYRQTLGQGPEFLTYFQNEAQLEKSRLLSDRFSAERPKGSFSTLEIQRTEQGDSAMYLCASSFAPHEQYFGPGTRLTVT.

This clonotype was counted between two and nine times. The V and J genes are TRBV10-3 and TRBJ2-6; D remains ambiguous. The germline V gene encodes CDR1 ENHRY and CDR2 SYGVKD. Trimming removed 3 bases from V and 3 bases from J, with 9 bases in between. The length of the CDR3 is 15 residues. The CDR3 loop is CAISESGFGANVLTF. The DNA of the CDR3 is TGTGCCATCAGTGAATCCGGGTTTGGGGCCAACGTCCTGACTTTC.

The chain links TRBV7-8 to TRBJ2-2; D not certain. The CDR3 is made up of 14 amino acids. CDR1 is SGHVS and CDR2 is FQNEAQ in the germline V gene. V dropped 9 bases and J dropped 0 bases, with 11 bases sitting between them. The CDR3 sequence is CARSPFTNTGELFF. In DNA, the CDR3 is TGTGCCAGATCCCCCTTCACGAACACCGGGGAGCTGTTTTTT.

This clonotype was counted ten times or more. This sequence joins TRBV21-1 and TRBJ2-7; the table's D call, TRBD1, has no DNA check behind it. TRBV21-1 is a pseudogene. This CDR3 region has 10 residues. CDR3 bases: TGTGCCAGTTTACAGGGCGGGCAGTACTTC. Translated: CASLQGGQYF.

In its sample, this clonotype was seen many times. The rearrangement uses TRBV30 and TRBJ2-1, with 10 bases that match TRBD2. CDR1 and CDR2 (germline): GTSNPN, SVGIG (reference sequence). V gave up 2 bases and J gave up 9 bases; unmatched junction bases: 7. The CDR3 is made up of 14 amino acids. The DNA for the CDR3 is TGTGCCTGGAGTTTCGGTAGCGGGAGGCTTGAGCAGTTCTTC. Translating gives CAWSFGSGRLEQFF.

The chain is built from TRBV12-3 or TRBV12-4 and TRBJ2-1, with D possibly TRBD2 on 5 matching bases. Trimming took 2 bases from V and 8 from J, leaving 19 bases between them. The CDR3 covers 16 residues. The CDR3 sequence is CASSLSLVGVGDEQFF. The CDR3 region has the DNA TGTGCCAGCAGTTTATCGCTTGTGGGAGTAGGAGATGAGCAGTTCTTC.

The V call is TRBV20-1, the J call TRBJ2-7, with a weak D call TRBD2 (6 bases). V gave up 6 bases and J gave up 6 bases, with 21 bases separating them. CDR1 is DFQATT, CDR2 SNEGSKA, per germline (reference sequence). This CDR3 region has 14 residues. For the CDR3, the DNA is TGCAGTGCGAGAATAGCGGCTCGAGGCGGCGAGCAGTACTTC. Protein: CSARIAARGGEQYF.

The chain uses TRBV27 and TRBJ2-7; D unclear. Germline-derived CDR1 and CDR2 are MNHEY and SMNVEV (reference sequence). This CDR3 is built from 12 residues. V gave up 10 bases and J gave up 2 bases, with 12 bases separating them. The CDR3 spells CATQPSAYEQYF. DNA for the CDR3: TGTGCCACCCAGCCCAGCGCCTACGAGCAGTACTTC.

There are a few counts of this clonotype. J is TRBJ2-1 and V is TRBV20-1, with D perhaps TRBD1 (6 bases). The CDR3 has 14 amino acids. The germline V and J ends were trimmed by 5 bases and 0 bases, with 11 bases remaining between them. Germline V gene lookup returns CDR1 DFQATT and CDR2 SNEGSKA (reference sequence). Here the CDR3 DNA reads TGCAGTGCTCATGGACAGCCCTCCTACAATGAGCAGTTCTTC. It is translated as CSAHGQPSYNEQFF.

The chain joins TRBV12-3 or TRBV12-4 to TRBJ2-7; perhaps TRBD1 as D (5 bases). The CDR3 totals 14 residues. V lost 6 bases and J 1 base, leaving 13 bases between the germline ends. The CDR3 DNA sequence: TGTGCCAGCAGCCCAACGACAGATTCCTACGAGCAGTACTTC. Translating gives CASSPTTDSYEQYF.

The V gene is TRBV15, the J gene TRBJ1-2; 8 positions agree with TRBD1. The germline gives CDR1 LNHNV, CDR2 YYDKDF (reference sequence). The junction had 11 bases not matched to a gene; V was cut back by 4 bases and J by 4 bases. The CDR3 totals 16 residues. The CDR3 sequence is CATSTRTGQGSYGYTF. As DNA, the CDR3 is TGTGCCACCAGCACCCGGACAGGGCAGGGGAGCTATGGCTACACCTTC. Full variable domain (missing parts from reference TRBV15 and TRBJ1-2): DAMVIQNPRYQVTQFGKPVTLSCSQTLNHNVMYWYQQKSSQAPKLLFHYYDKDFNNEADTPDNFQSRRPNTSFCFLDIRSPGLGDTAMYLCATSTRTGQGSYGYTFGSGTRLTVV.

The CDR3 sequence: CASSMDSLASTDTQYF. The CDR3 region has the DNA TGTGCCAGCAGTATGGACAGTCTCGCTAGCACAGATACGCAGTATTTT. The chain links TRBV6-1 to TRBJ2-3, with D possibly TRBD1 on 6 matching bases. CDR3 length: 16 amino acids. Germline V gene lookup returns CDR1 MNHNS and CDR2 SASEGT. Trimming removed 5 bases from V and 0 bases from J, with 15 bases in between.

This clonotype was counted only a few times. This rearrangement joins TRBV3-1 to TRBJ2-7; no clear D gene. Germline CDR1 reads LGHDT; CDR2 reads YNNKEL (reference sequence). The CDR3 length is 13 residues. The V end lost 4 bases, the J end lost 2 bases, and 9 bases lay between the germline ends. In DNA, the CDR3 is TGTGCCAGCAGCCCTACGTCGCCCTACGAGCAGTACTTC. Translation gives CASSPTSPYEQYF.

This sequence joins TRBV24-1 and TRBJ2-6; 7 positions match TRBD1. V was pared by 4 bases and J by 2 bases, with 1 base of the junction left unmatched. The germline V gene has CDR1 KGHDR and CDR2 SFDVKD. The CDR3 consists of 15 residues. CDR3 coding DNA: TGTGCCACCAGTGACCAGGGGGCTGGGGCCAACGTCCTGACTTTC. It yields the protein CATSDQGAGANVLTF.